This TCR beta chain was recorded in a study of beta chain features in type 1 diabetes. General study points: PCR might favor shorter templates, equally in patients and controls. There was a moderate but significant shortening of TCRB CDR3s in all four CD4+ subsets of Type 1 diabetes patients.

Sequenced material consisted of expressed TCRB transcripts (all of the isolated RNA was reverse transcribed). Generated by immunoSEQ multiplex PCR, the TCRdb table keeps only in-frame clones and is missing some. Of about 340,000 clones detected, 7% to 9% appear once; the ten largest clones hold around 0.44%. The V segment lost 6 bases and the J segment 6 bases; nucleotides outside the gene matches: 11. The CDR3 extends over 14 amino acids. The V gene's germline CDR1 is MNHEY and CDR2 SVGAGI. This clone was detected a few times. Its target is unknown. This chain uses TRBV6-5 with TRBJ2-7; 7 nucleotides match TRBD1. The sequence derives from a woman under 30 in good health. The specimen was central memory CD4+ T cells from blood. The CDR3 loop is CASSRTGVGSEQYF. CDR3 nucleotides: TGTGCCAGCAGCAGAACAGGGGTAGGAAGCGAGCAGTACTTC.